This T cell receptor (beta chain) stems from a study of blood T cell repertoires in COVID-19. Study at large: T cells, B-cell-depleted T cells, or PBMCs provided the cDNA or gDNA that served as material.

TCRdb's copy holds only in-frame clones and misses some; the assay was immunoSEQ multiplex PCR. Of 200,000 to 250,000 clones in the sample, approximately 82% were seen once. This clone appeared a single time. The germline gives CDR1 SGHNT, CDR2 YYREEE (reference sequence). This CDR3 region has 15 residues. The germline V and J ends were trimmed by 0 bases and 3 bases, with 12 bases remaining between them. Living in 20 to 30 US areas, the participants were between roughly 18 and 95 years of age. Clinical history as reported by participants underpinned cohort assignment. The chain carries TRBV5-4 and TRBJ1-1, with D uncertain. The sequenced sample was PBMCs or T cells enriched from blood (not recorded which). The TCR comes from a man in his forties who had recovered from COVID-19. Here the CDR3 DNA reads TGTGCCAGCAGCTTGGCCACAGCTGGTCACACTGAAGCTTTCTTT. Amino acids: CASSLATAGHTEAFF.